The rows below give T cell receptor beta chains drawn from one sample of a study of blood T cell repertoires in COVID-19. The protocol was immunoSEQ multiplex PCR, while the TCRdb copy is restricted to in-frame clones and leaves out a portion. Among roughly 230,000 clones listed, about 86% were seen once. The sample was PBMCs or T cells enriched from blood (not recorded which). Receptor source: a man aged 50 to 59 who had recovered from COVID-19. CDR3s include the opening cysteine and the closing phenylalanine or tryptophan. The D gene is left open where the match is weak. Only some rows state a clone size, as once, few, many or a class for expanded clones.

d_gene	v_gene	j_gene	abundance	CDR3nt	CDR3aa
NA	TRBV10-3	TRBJ2-5	few	TGTGCCATCAGTCAGGGAACAGAGACCCAGTACTTC	CAISQGTETQYF
NA	TRBV19	TRBJ1-2	NA	TGTGCCAGCGAGCGGCTAGCTAACTATGGCTACACCTTC	CASERLANYGYTF
NA	TRBV28	TRBJ1-5	NA	TGTGCCAGCAGTTTATACTATCAGCCCCAGCATTTT	CASSLYYQPQHF
NA	TRBV4-1	TRBJ2-2	few	TGCGCCAGCAGCCAAGGAGGCAAAAACACCGGGGAGCTGTTTTTT	CASSQGGKNTGELFF
TRBD1	TRBV27	TRBJ2-7	NA	TGTGCCAGCAGTTTACTGCCCTTGACAGGGGGCGACCTTTACGAGCAGTACTTC	CASSLLPLTGGDLYEQYF
NA	TRBV4-1	TRBJ2-7	NA	TGCGCCAGCAGCCCCCGACAGGCCTACGAGCAGTACTTC	CASSPRQAYEQYF
NA	TRBV3-1/TRBV3-2	TRBJ2-2	once	TGTGCCAGCAGCCAAGCGGCGGGGTCGAACACCGGGGAGCTGTTTTTT	CASSQAAGSNTGELFF
TRBD1	TRBV5-1	TRBJ2-1	NA	TGCGCCAGCAGCTTTGAGACAGGGACCAATGAGCAGTTCTTC	CASSFETGTNEQFF
NA	TRBV11-2	TRBJ2-7	NA	TGTGCCAGCAGCTTAAATAGTGGTTACGAGCAGTACTTC	CASSLNSGYEQYF
NA	TRBV28	TRBJ2-3	NA	TGTGCCAGCAGTCCTAGAGTAGGCGAAGATACGCAGTATTTT	CASSPRVGEDTQYF
TRBD1	TRBV28	TRBJ1-2	NA	TGTGCCAGCAGTTTAAGATCAGGGGGGAACTATGGCTACACCTTC	CASSLRSGGNYGYTF
NA	TRBV28	TRBJ1-1	NA	TGTGCCAGCAGTTCGCGATCTCTTGAAGCTTTCTTT	CASSSRSLEAFF
TRBD2	TRBV7-8	TRBJ2-5	NA	TGTGCCAGCAGCATTACTAGCGGGTATAGTTATGAGACCCAGTACTTC	CASSITSGYSYETQYF
NA	TRBV7-9	TRBJ1-5	once	TGTGCCAGCAGCCCTCAGTCGGGGGGCGGCAATCAGCCCCAGCATTTT	CASSPQSGGGNQPQHF
NA	TRBV24-1	TRBJ2-1	NA	TGTGCCACCAGTGACCCCGGGAGGGGGCTGGACAATGAGCAGTTCTTC	CATSDPGRGLDNEQFF
NA	TRBV30	TRBJ1-6	once	TGTGCCTGGAGGGCGGGAAATTCACCCCTCCACTTT	CAWRAGNSPLHF
TRBD2	TRBV5-1	TRBJ2-2	once	TGCGCCAGCAGCTTGGCTCGGGGGGTCGGGGAGCTGTTTTTT	CASSLARGVGELFF
NA	TRBV7-3	TRBJ1-3	NA	TGTGCCAGCAGCTTGCGTCCAGGGAACGGAAACACCATATATTTT	CASSLRPGNGNTIYF
TRBD1	TRBV19	TRBJ2-5	NA	TGTGCCAGTAGTAAAAGGACAGGGGGCGTAGAGACCCAGTACTTC	CASSKRTGGVETQYF
NA	TRBV5-1	TRBJ2-1	few	TGCGCCAGCAGCTCACAGGACGACGAGCAGTTCTTC	CASSSQDDEQFF
TRBD1	TRBV3-1/TRBV3-2	TRBJ1-1	once	TGTGCCAGCAGCCAGTACAAAGTAGGGACAGAAAATGAGAACACTGAAGCTTTCTTT	CASSQYKVGTENENTEAFF
NA	TRBV4-1	TRBJ1-2	NA	TGCGCCAGCAGCCAAGTTGGAGCCGGGGTACGGACCTTC	CASSQVGAGVRTF
TRBD1	TRBV10-3	TRBJ1-6	NA	TGTGCCATCAAGGTGGAGGGACAGCGTAATTCACCCCTCCACTTT	CAIKVEGQRNSPLHF
NA	TRBV5-1	TRBJ1-3	NA	TGCGCCAGCAGCTTAGGAGGGGTCGGAAACACCATATATTTT	CASSLGGVGNTIYF
NA	TRBV5-4	TRBJ2-5	NA	TGTGCCAGCAGCTTCTCTAGACAAGAGACCCAGTACTTC	CASSFSRQETQYF
TRBD1	TRBV24-1	TRBJ2-3	NA	TGTGCCACCAGTGAGCAGGGACAGGGTGGGGATACGCAGTATTTT	CATSEQGQGGDTQYF
TRBD1	TRBV7-9	TRBJ2-7	NA	TGTGCCAGCAGCCCCGGGACAGGGACCTACGAGCAGTACTTC	CASSPGTGTYEQYF
TRBD1	TRBV28	TRBJ1-5	NA	TGTGCCAGCAGTACAGGGGGCAATCAGCCCCAGCATTTT	CASSTGGNQPQHF
NA	TRBV10-3	TRBJ2-3	NA	TGTGCCATTGGGCAAGATACGCAGTATTTT	CAIGQDTQYF
NA	TRBV7-2	TRBJ1-1	once	TGTGCCAGCAGCCGCTATAACAGGGCCCCCACTGAAGCTTTCTTT	CASSRYNRAPTEAFF
TRBD1	TRBV2	TRBJ2-5	once	TGTGCCAGCAGTCGATCCGGGACAGGGGTAAAAGAGACCCAGTACTTC	CASSRSGTGVKETQYF
TRBD1	TRBV12-3/TRBV12-4	TRBJ1-2	many	TGTGCCAGCAGTTTCGACAGGGGGATGAGCTACACCTTC	CASSFDRGMSYTF
TRBD1	TRBV27	TRBJ1-5	NA	TGTGCCAGCAGACGCACCGGGACAGGGATAAATCAGCCCCAGCATTTT	CASRRTGTGINQPQHF
NA	TRBV7-3	TRBJ2-3	NA	TGTGCCAGCAGCCCATCGGCGGGGACAGATACGCAGTATTTT	CASSPSAGTDTQYF
TRBD1	TRBV19	TRBJ1-5	NA	TGTGCCAGTAGTTTGACAGGGGACAATCAGCCCCAGCATTTT	CASSLTGDNQPQHF
TRBD2	TRBV24-1	TRBJ2-3	NA	TGTGCCACCAGTGTGGCGGGAGGCACAGATACGCAGTATTTT	CATSVAGGTDTQYF
NA	TRBV27	TRBJ1-4	NA	TGTGCCAGCAGTAAGAGAGATAATGAAAAACTGTTTTTT	CASSKRDNEKLFF
NA	TRBV27	TRBJ2-7	NA	TGTGCCAGCAAACAGCTTCTCTCCTACGAGCAGTACTTC	CASKQLLSYEQYF
NA	TRBV5-1	TRBJ2-3	NA	TGCGCCAGCAGCCCCGCAGGAGGGTCCCCAGATACGCAGTATTTT	CASSPAGGSPDTQYF
TRBD1	TRBV5-6	TRBJ2-2	NA	TGTGCCAGCAGCTTTCAGACAGGGTGGACCGGGGAGCTGTTTTTT	CASSFQTGWTGELFF
NA	TRBV19	TRBJ2-1	NA	TGTGCCAGTAGGGGAGTGAGTTCCTACAATGAGCAGTTCTTC	CASRGVSSYNEQFF
TRBD2	TRBV14	TRBJ2-1	NA	TGTGCCAGCAGCCAAGTTGGCGGGAGAGGTGAGCAGTTCTTC	CASSQVGGRGEQFF
TRBD2	TRBV6-5	TRBJ2-1	NA	TGTGCCAGCAGCCCAGCGGGATACAATGAGCAGTTCTTC	CASSPAGYNEQFF
NA	TRBV30	TRBJ1-2	few	TGTGCCTGGAGTGGGGCATGGTGGAGGGGAAGGGGCTACACCTTC	CAWSGAWWRGRGYTF
TRBD1	TRBV12-3/TRBV12-4	TRBJ1-3	NA	TGTGCCAGCAAAAGACAGGGAGTAAACACCATATATTTT	CASKRQGVNTIYF
NA	TRBV14	TRBJ1-1	NA	TGTGCCAGCAGCCAAGATCCACATTACACTGAAGCTTTCTTT	CASSQDPHYTEAFF
NA	TRBV11-3	TRBJ2-2	NA	TGTGCCAGCAGCCTTGACGGGGGGAACACCGGGGAGCTGTTTTTT	CASSLDGGNTGELFF
TRBD1	TRBV5-1	TRBJ1-4	NA	TGCGCCAGCAGCTTGGCGGGACAGGGGATAGAAAAACTGTTTTTT	CASSLAGQGIEKLFF
NA	TRBV12-3/TRBV12-4	TRBJ1-2	NA	TGTGCCAGCAGTTTATCAGGATCCTATGGCTACACCTTC	CASSLSGSYGYTF
NA	TRBV5-1	TRBJ2-5	NA	TGCGCCAGCAGCTTGGTCTCCCGGGGTGAAGAGACCCAGTACTTC	CASSLVSRGEETQYF
TRBD1	TRBV9	TRBJ1-1	few	TGTGCCAGCAGCGGACAGGAGGGGGCCGACACTGAAGCTTTCTTT	CASSGQEGADTEAFF
NA	TRBV5-5	TRBJ1-1	NA	TGTGCCAGCAGCTTGTCGTGGAACACTGAAGCTTTCTTT	CASSLSWNTEAFF
TRBD2	TRBV10-3	TRBJ2-2	NA	TGTGCCTCATCAGGGGGAACTAGCGGGAGGAACACCGGGGAGCTGTTTTTT	CASSGGTSGRNTGELFF
NA	TRBV5-4	TRBJ2-5	NA	TGTGCCAGCGGCCCCCCTCGGAGGGGTCAAGAGACCCAGTACTTC	CASGPPRRGQETQYF
NA	TRBV28	TRBJ1-1	NA	TGTGCCAGCAGTTTCAGACAATCAAGGGAAGCTTTCTTT	CASSFRQSREAFF
NA	TRBV11-2	TRBJ1-4	NA	TGTGCCAGCAGCTTAGGATCGCAGGGTGAAAAACTGTTTTTT	CASSLGSQGEKLFF
TRBD1	TRBV7-9	TRBJ2-3	once	TGTGCCAGCAGACCCGGGACAGGGGTCACAGATACGCAGTATTTT	CASRPGTGVTDTQYF
NA	TRBV18	TRBJ2-2	NA	TGTGCCAGCTCACCACGGAAGGAGTCTCGTCCCGGGGAGCTGTTTTTT	CASSPRKESRPGELFF
NA	TRBV5-6	TRBJ1-5	NA	TGTGCCAGCAGCTTGTATAGACAGCCCCAGCATTTT	CASSLYRQPQHF
NA	TRBV7-3	TRBJ2-3	NA	TGTGCCAGCAGCCAGGGTATAGATACGCAGTATTTT	CASSQGIDTQYF